The source of this T cell receptor beta chain is a study of a mutant IDH1 vaccine in newly diagnosed glioma. Measured with immunoSEQ multiplex PCR; TCRdb has only the in-frame clones, and not every one. Counted here are nearly 55,000 clones, 80% to 90% occurring once; the ten biggest clones make up approximately 4.3%. Note on this clone: Antigen: not known.

The sample's time point: week 35, safety follow-up. Every vaccination contained 300 ug of the mutant IDH1 20-mer peptide and was paired with topical imiquimod. The sample here was PBMCs, taken from a glioma patient whose treatment included an IDH1 peptide vaccine. This TCR came from a woman under 30 with glioma.

CDR3 sequence: CASSDVDRGLGQPQHF. The CDR3 bases are TGTGCCAGCAGTGATGTGGACAGGGGGCTGGGTCAGCCCCAGCATTTT. This sequence joins TRBV6-1 and TRBJ1-5; 11 bases match TRBD1. Looked up from germline, CDR1 is MNHNS and CDR2 is SASEGT. There are 16 residues in the CDR3. V was pared by 3 bases and J by 6 bases, with 7 bases of the junction left unmatched.